This record concerns one T cell receptor (beta chain) sequence. It has no known antigen specificity. There are no base qualities to consult, and no much larger clone falls within one base. The sample originates from a study of blood T cell repertoires in COVID-19 (dated by TCRdb to 2020 to 2021). Looking at the study overall: Samples covering the acute and convalescent phases of COVID-19 were provided by collaborators in the United States, Italy and Spain. The prospective study material was composed of cDNA or gDNA derived from T cells, B-cell-depleted T cells, or PBMCs. Deeply sampled blood TCRbeta repertoires from subjects exposed to, actively infected with, or recovered from COVID-19 were included in the dataset. The repertoires were released in a freely available public database intended as a resource for research on the immune response to SARS-CoV-2. Samples came from the ongoing ImmuneRACE study (first 160 participants) plus 1,254 subjects from 6 global collaborators. Sample metadata almost always included a de-identified subject ID, COVID-19 status, age in years and sex. Where available, HLA class I and class II types were obtained from metadata supplied by the sample provider rather than from assay-based typing.

The immunoSEQ Assay, a bias-controlled multiplex PCR, was used to amplify TCRbeta CDR3 regions from genomic DNA. The paper's processing steps were these. The number of nucleated cells in each sample was estimated by amplification of reference gene primers within the assay. Sequence reads were collapsed and filtered to measure the absolute abundance of every unique TCRbeta CDR3 rearrangement. Productive Simpson clonality was computed per sample as the square root of Simpson's diversity index over productive rearrangements. Entries here come from immuneACCESS through TCRdb and include only in-frame sequences with V and J called. Some clones fail to appear in such tables; in the studies checked, an unresolved V gene covers under half of the shortfall, and the cause of the remainder is unknown. V, J and clone size are taken as reported in that table, and D and trimming were inferred from the DNA itself. Across this sample there are around 220,000 clones, with roughly 89% seen only once. Of the sample, around 15% falls within the top ten clones.

Enrolling through a virtual design, the prospective study's participants ranged in age from roughly 18 to 90 years and lived across roughly 24 United States geographic areas. To assign participants to cohorts, the prospective study relied on clinical history that participants themselves reported in a screening survey and a study questionnaire. Exposed participants had been in contact with someone with a PCR-confirmed or clinician-diagnosed COVID-19 case within 2 weeks of study entry. Mobile phlebotomists in the prospective study collected whole blood, serum and a nasopharyngeal or oropharyngeal swab from every participant. Additional blood draws and questionnaires over an approximately 2-month period could optionally be provided by prospective study participants. Before DNA extraction, blood samples from the prospective study were shipped at room temperature or frozen. Findings and caveats that apply to the study as a whole: The quantity of clinical and demographic metadata differed by source and by participant and was supplied without curation.

The material sequenced was PBMCs or T cells enriched from blood (not recorded which). This clonotype originated in a man under 40 who had been exposed to COVID-19.

The CDR3 corresponds to CASTNPGQQNSPLHF. At the DNA level, the sequence is TGTGCCAGCACCAACCCAGGACAGCAAAATTCACCCCTCCACTTT. The chain joins TRBV28 to TRBJ1-6; perhaps TRBD1 is the D gene, with 6 bases matching. CDR1 and CDR2 were assigned from the germline V gene as MDHEN and SYDVKM. The CDR3 spans 15 residues, from the cysteine through the phenylalanine. The only DNA kept is the CDR3, 45 bases in frame from the first base. The V and J ends are trimmed by 7 bases and 7 bases, leaving 17 bases between them.